This T cell receptor beta chain was identified during a study of blood T cell repertoires in COVID-19. Whole-study context: T cells, B-cell-depleted T cells, or PBMCs supplied cDNA or gDNA.

It was during active infection that Seattle patients were enrolled and then longitudinally followed. Germline CDR1 is SEHNR and CDR2 is FQNEAQ (reference sequence). V lost 5 bases and J 0 bases, leaving 14 bases between the germline ends. There are 16 residues in the CDR3. Original data processing: Nucleated cell counts were estimated from reference gene primer amplification. Sequenced by immunoSEQ multiplex PCR; TCRdb stores in-frame clones only, minus some. The D gene and trimming were derived from the DNA, and the V and J assignments and clone size from that table. The data hold a few hundred thousand clones, with around 87% observed a single time. This clone was picked up a small number of times.

The rearrangement links TRBV7-9 to TRBJ2-4; D is unclear. The receptor comes from a woman in her thirties or forties with COVID-19, enrolled during active disease. Input material: peripheral blood. This CDR3 is CASSPNMGLAKNIQYF. The CDR3 DNA reads TGTGCCAGCAGCCCTAACATGGGCTTAGCCAAAAACATTCAGTACTTC.